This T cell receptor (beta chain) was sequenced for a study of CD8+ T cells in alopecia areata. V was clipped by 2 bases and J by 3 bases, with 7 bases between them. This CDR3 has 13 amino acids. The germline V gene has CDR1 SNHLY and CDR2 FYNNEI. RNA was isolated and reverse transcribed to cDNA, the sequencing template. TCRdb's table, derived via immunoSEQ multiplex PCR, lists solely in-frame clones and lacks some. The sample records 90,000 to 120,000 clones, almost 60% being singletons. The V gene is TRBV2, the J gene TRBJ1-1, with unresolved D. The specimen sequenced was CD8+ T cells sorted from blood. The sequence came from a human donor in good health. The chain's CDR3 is CASSEYLDTEAFF. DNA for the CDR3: TGTGCCAGCAGTGAATACCTGGACACTGAAGCTTTCTTT.